The present T cell receptor (beta chain) was sequenced within a study of cytomegalovirus exposure and HLA in healthy donors. Overall study findings and caveats: Being productive about 87% or about 30% of the time was typical of most TCR beta V segments in an earlier analysis. The study labeled 180 or so TCR beta chains cytomegalovirus-associated. Upon later analysis, TCR association rates were observed to vary by HLA locus, being highest for DRB1 and lowest for HLA-C.

As regards this clone: Its antigen is undetermined.

CDR1 MNHEY and CDR2 SMNVEV come from the germline V gene (reference sequence). Trimming at V came to 5 bases and at J to 6 bases, leaving 11 bases not matched to a gene. This CDR3 has 15 residues. It was with 60 Vbeta and 13 Jbeta primers that the PCR ran. Only in-frame clones appear in the TCRdb table, and some are missing; sequencing was by immunoSEQ multiplex PCR. The top ten clones hold roughly 1.3% of a sample with over 200,000 clones, 85% of them seen once. The sequence derives from a human donor in good health. Source material: PBMCs. The chain couples TRBV27 to TRBJ2-7, with 9 nucleotides matching TRBD2. The CDR3 DNA follows: TGTGCCAGCAGTCCTCTAGCGGGACCCGGAGGCGAGCAGTACTTC. The encoded protein is CASSPLAGPGGEQYF.